Included here is one T cell receptor beta chain sequence, with context. Assay: immunoSEQ multiplex PCR; the TCRdb copy retains only in-frame clones and omits some. The data contain approximately 200,000 clones, nearly 90% of them seen just once; the ten biggest clones take up roughly a tenth. This entry belongs to a study of blood T cell repertoires in COVID-19. As for the study in general: COVID-19 samples collected from the United States, Italy and Spain covered acute and convalescent phases.

Recovered status in Cohort 3 required two negative PCRs, clearance, or symptom resolution. Trimming left V 1 base short and J 1 base short, with 4 bases between. Per the germline V gene, CDR1 is SEHNR and CDR2 is FQNEAQ (reference sequence). CDR3 size: 13 residues. The receptor was isolated from a man younger than 40 who had recovered from COVID-19. V and J are TRBV7-9 and TRBJ1-1; no clear D. Sequencing input: PBMCs or T cells enriched from blood (not recorded which). The CDR3 bases are TGTGCCAGCAGCTTAGTTCAGAACACTGAAGCTTTCTTT. This encodes CASSLVQNTEAFF.